This TCR beta chain was recorded in a study of shared clonotypes between healthy human individuals. The germline V gene has CDR1 SGHNT and CDR2 YYREEE (reference sequence). V lost 1 base and J 4 bases, leaving 8 bases between the germline ends. The CDR3 covers 13 residues. Profiling relied on immunoSEQ multiplex PCR, and the TCRdb table lists in-frame clones only, not all of them. The sample comprises about 2.4 million clones, about 92% of which are singletons, and around 0.14% rests with the top ten. Specimen: naive CD4+ T cells sorted from blood. Subset noted: CD45RA+ positively selected. The V and J genes are TRBV5-4 and TRBJ1-2; D is ambiguous. The receptor comes from a man aged 18 to 30 in good health. The CDR3 protein is CASSLLEGYGYTF. In nucleotides, the CDR3 is TGTGCCAGCAGCTTGCTAGAAGGCTATGGCTACACCTTC. Using reference TRBV5-4 and TRBJ1-2 for the parts outside the CDR3, the full variable domain is ETGVTQSPTHLIKTRGQQVTLRCSSQSGHNTVSWYQQALGQGPQFIFQYYREEENGRGNFPPRFSGLQFPNYSSELNVNALELDDSALYLCASSLLEGYGYTFGSGTRLTVV.